These T cell receptor beta chains were read from a single sample in a study of tumor-infiltrating lymphocytes in primary liver carcinoma. Each CDR3 protein gets one entry after TCRdb re-called the multiplex PCR reads with MiXCR. The sample lists around 100,000 distinct CDR3 sequences, under 70% occurring once. Sequenced: liver tumor tissue from sampling region 2. All receptors derive from a woman aged 55-69 years with primary liver carcinoma and hepatitis B virus infection. Both conserved end residues are part of each CDR3. D genes are given only for firm matches. Clone size is not always given. Where it is, it says once, few, many or a class for expanded clones.

v_call	d_call	clone_size	j_call	cdr3_aa	cdr3_nt
TRBV6-5	.	.	TRBJ1-1	CASSARPRWNTEAFF	TGTGCCAGCAGCGCCAGGCCCAGGTGGAACACTGAAGCTTTCTTT
TRBV28	.	.	TRBJ2-1	CASSLGGRVEYEQFF	TGTGCCAGCAGTTTAGGGGGCAGGGTGGAGTATGAGCAGTTCTTC
TRBV18	TRBD1	.	TRBJ1-1	CASSPRTGADTEAFF	TGTGCCAGCTCACCACGGACAGGGGCGGACACTGAAGCTTTCTTT
TRBV12-3/TRBV12-4	.	.	TRBJ1-5	CDSSWGVQPQHF	TGTGACAGCAGTTGGGGAGTTCAGCCCCAGCATTTT
TRBV4-1	TRBD2	.	TRBJ2-7	CVSSHDGGGHDEQYF	TGCGTCAGCAGCCATGATGGCGGGGGGCACGACGAGCAGTACTTC
TRBV19	.	.	TRBJ2-3	CASNGGLSGATQYF	TGTGCCAGTAACGGCGGACTTAGCGGAGCGACGCAGTATTTT
TRBV4-2	.	.	TRBJ1-3	CSSSQYGGGFTGNTVYF	TGTTCCAGCAGCCAATATGGAGGGGGTTTTACTGGAAACACCGTATATTTT
TRBV24-1	.	.	TRBJ2-3	CATSAGADTQYF	TGTGCCACCAGTGCAGGGGCAGATACGCAGTATTTT
TRBV1	.	.	TRBJ2-1	CTSSRNTIEGEFF	TGCACCAGCAGCAGAAACACTATCGAGGGGGAGTTCTTC
TRBV4-2	TRBD2	many	TRBJ2-1	CASSQGGLAGNEQFF	TGTGCCAGCAGCCAAGGGGGACTAGCGGGAAATGAGCAGTTCTTC
TRBV11-3	TRBD1	.	TRBJ2-3	CASSSWFLDRGSDTQYF	TGTGCGAGCAGCTCTTGGTTCCTTGACAGGGGCTCAGATACGCAGTATTTT
TRBV11-2	.	few	TRBJ2-5	CAGSLRMGEGETQYF	TGTGCCGGCAGCTTAAGGATGGGGGAAGGGGAGACCCAGTACTTC
TRBV11-2	.	.	TRBJ2-2	CASSTRDSASNTGELFF	TGTGCCAGCAGCACTCGGGACTCGGCATCGAACACCGGGGAGCTGTTTTTT
TRBV11-1	.	.	TRBJ2-4	CASSLALAADLAKDIQCF	TGTGCCAGCAGCTTAGCCTTAGCAGCCGATCTAGCCAAAGACATTCAGTGCTTC
TRBV6-5	.	.	TRBJ1-1	CANIYGHGGTEAFF	TGTGCCAACATTTATGGACATGGAGGAACTGAAGCTTTCTTT
TRBV4-2	TRBD2	many	TRBJ2-7	CASSPSVGGRKPASLHEQYF	TGTGCCAGCAGCCCCTCGGTCGGCGGGAGGAAACCGGCTTCCCTCCACGAGCAGTACTTC
TRBV6-1	.	many	TRBJ2-3	CASSGAGAADTQYF	TGTGCCAGCAGTGGGGCAGGGGCGGCAGATACGCAGTATTTT
TRBV29-1	.	.	TRBJ2-2	CSIELDTRELFF	TGCAGCATCGAACTGGATACGAGGGAGCTGTTTTTT
TRBV5-4	.	.	TRBJ2-5	CASSLEARKPETQHF	TGTGCCAGCAGCTTGGAGGCGCGCAAACCAGAGACCCAGCACTTC
TRBV6-1	.	once	TRBJ1-1	CVSSEVGTLPSF	TGTGTCAGCAGTGAAGTTGGGACGTTGCCCAGCTTT
TRBV11-2	.	medium-sized	TRBJ2-1	CASSQELGKNEQFF	TGTGCCAGCAGCCAAGAATTGGGGAAGAATGAGCAGTTCTTC
TRBV7-9	TRBD1	.	TRBJ1-1	CASADRGDTEAFF	TGTGCCAGCGCGGACAGGGGGGACACTGAAGCTTTCTTT